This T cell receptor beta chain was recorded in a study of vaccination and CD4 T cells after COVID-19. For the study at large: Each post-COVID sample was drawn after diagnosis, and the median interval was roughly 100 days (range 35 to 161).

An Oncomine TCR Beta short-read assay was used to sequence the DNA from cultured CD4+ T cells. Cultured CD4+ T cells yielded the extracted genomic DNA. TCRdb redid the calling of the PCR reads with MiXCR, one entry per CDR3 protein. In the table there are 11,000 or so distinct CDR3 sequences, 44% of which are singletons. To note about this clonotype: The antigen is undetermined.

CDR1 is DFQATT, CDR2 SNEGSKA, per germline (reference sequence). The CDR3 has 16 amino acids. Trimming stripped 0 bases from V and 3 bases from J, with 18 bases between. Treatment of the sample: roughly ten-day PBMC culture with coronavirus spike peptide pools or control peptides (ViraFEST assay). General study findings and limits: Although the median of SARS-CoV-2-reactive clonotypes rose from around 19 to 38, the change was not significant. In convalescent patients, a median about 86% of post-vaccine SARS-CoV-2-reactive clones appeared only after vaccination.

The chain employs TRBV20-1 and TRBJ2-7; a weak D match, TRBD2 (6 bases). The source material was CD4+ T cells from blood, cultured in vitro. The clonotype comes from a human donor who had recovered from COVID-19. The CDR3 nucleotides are TGCAGTGCTAGAGAGAGCCGGGACTCTGCCTTCTACGAGCAGTACTTC. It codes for CSARESRDSAFYEQYF.